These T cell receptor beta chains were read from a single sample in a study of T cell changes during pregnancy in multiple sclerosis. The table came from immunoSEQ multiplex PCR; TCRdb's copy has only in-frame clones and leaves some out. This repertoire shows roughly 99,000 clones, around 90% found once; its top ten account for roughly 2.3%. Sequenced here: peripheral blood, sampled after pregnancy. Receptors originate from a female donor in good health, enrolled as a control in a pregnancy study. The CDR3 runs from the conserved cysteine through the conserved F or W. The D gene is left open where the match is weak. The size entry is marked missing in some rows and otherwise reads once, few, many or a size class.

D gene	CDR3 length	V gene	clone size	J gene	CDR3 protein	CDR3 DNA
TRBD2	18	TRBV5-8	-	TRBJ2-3	CASSAGQGLAGVRDTQYF	TGTGCCAGCAGCGCAGGACAGGGACTAGCGGGAGTACGGGATACGCAGTATTTT
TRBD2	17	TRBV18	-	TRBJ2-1	CASSRWTSGSSYNEQFF	TGTGCCAGCTCACGATGGACTAGCGGGAGCTCCTACAATGAGCAGTTCTTC
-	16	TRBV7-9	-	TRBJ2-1	CASSLRTDYFDNEQFF	TGTGCCAGCAGCTTACGGACAGATTATTTCGACAATGAGCAGTTCTTC
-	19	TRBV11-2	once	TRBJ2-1	CASIQLRSRPKSSYNEQFF	TGTGCCAGCATCCAGCTTAGGTCCAGGCCGAAGAGCTCCTACAATGAGCAGTTCTTC
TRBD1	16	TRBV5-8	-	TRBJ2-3	CASSVLQGGSTDTQYF	TGTGCCAGCAGCGTTCTACAGGGGGGTAGCACAGATACGCAGTATTTT
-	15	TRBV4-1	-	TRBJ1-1	CASSQDPGVGTEAFF	TGCGCCAGCAGCCAAGATCCGGGGGTCGGCACTGAAGCTTTCTTT
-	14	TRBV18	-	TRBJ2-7	CASSPSVNSYEQYF	TGTGCCAGCTCACCCTCGGTGAACTCCTACGAGCAGTACTTC
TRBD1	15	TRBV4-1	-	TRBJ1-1	CASDRAGTANTEAFF	TGCGCCAGCGATCGGGCCGGGACAGCGAACACTGAAGCTTTCTTT
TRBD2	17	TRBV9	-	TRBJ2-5	CASSPGTSGGGRETQYF	TGTGCCAGCAGTCCCGGGACTAGCGGGGGGGGACGGGAGACCCAGTACTTC
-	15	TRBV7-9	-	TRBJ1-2	CASSLVGTPNYGYTF	TGTGCCAGCAGCTTAGTGGGGACACCGAACTATGGCTACACCTTC
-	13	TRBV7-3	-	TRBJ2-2	CASSTQGAGELFF	TGTGCCAGCAGCACGCAGGGTGCCGGGGAGCTGTTTTTT
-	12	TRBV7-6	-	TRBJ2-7	CASSYIAGEQYF	TGTGCCAGCAGCTATATTGCGGGGGAGCAGTACTTC
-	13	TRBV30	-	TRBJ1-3	CAWDFSSGNTIYF	TGTGCCTGGGACTTTAGCTCTGGAAACACCATATATTTT
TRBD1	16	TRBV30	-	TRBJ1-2	CAWGGRGQGQNYGYTF	TGTGCCTGGGGGGGTAGGGGACAGGGGCAAAACTATGGCTACACCTTC
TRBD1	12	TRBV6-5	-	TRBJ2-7	CATRQGVYEQYF	TGTGCCACAAGACAGGGGGTCTACGAGCAGTACTTC
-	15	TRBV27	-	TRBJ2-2	CASSQTGPNTGELFF	TGTGCCAGCAGTCAGACAGGCCCGAACACCGGGGAGCTGTTTTTT
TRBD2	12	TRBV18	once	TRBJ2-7	CASSPPGREQYF	TGTGCCAGCTCACCTCCCGGGAGGGAGCAGTACTTC
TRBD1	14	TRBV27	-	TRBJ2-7	CASRETGSYHEQYF	TGTGCCAGCAGGGAGACAGGGTCTTACCACGAGCAGTACTTC
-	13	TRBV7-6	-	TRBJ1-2	CASSPGRDYGYTF	TGTGCCAGCAGCCCCGGGAGGGACTATGGCTACACCTTC
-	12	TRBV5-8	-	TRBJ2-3	CASSPSTDTQYF	TGTGCCAGCAGCCCAAGCACAGATACGCAGTATTTT
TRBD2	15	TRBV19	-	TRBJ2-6	CASSGGGSGANVLTF	TGTGCCAGTAGTGGGGGGGGCTCTGGGGCCAACGTCCTGACTTTC
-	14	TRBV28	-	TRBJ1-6	CASSPGLRNSPLHF	TGTGCCAGCAGTCCGGGACTTCGTAATTCACCCCTCCACTTT
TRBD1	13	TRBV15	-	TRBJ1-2	CATSRGQFYGYTF	TGTGCCACCAGCAGGGGACAGTTCTATGGCTACACCTTC
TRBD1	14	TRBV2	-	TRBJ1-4	CASRQTGWREKLFF	TGTGCCAGCAGACAGACAGGGTGGAGGGAAAAACTGTTTTTT
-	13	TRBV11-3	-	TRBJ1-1	CASSLRTGDEAFF	TGTGCCAGCAGCCTAAGAACAGGAGATGAAGCTTTCTTT
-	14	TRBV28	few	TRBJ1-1	CASSFTREGPEAFF	TGTGCCAGCAGTTTTACCCGGGAGGGCCCGGAAGCTTTCTTT
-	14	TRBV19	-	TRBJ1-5	CASSIGGGSQPQHF	TGTGCCAGTAGTATTGGGGGGGGCAGCCAGCCCCAGCATTTT
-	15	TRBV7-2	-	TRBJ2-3	CASSLIRLGTDTQYF	TGTGCCAGCAGCTTAATTAGACTGGGCACAGATACGCAGTATTTT
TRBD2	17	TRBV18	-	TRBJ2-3	CASSPLAGATRADTQYF	TGTGCCAGCTCACCCTTAGCGGGGGCTACCCGGGCAGATACGCAGTATTTT
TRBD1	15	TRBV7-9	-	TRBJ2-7	CASSLAQGTVYEQYF	TGTGCCAGCAGCTTAGCCCAGGGGACAGTCTACGAGCAGTACTTC
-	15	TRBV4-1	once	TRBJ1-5	CASSQFGPFGQPQHF	TGCGCCAGCAGCCAATTTGGGCCGTTCGGTCAGCCCCAGCATTTT
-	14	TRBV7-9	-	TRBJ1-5	CASSFLSQDQPQHF	TGTGCCAGCAGCTTCCTAAGCCAGGATCAGCCCCAGCATTTT